This record covers a single T cell receptor beta chain. Its recognized antigen is unknown. Nothing much larger sits one base from this clone, and base qualities are not available. This record comes from a study of T cell repertoires in ileal Crohn's disease (dated by TCRdb to the late 2010s). About the full investigation: The median duration of disease was 7.5 to 9.5 years, and at the time of surgery 35% to 45% of patients were active smokers. All patients had surgery for a complication: stricturing disease in about 60% and penetrating disease in around 39%. About half of the patients received postoperative therapy: roughly 10 received thiopurines and roughly 19 received anti-TNF agents. TCR repertoire analysis was done in fewer than 75 Crohn's disease patients from a prospective multicentre cohort. The study ran alongside a multicentre cohort designed to identify predictors of early endoscopic recurrence after ileocolonic resection. A Rutgeerts score higher than i0 was the definition used for endoscopic postoperative recurrence. A total of about 150 mucosal samples from 57 patients were sequenced, with samples obtained at several locations on the surgical specimen and at postoperative endoscopy. The study at large found these results: Compared with non-smokers, patients who were active smokers at surgery showed a significantly higher proportion of clonal expansions (about 27% vs 20%, p=0.02). Mucosal CD4 and CD8 T cells were sorted and sequenced only in a subgroup of patients, whose size was not stated. Compared with CD4 T cells, sorted CD8 T cells held more high-frequency clones, which suggests that the mucosal expansions were mostly CD8. Endoscopic recurrence was linked to a higher percentage of high-frequency clones at surgery, and recurrence occurred in every patient whose clonality exceeded 26.8% (18/57).

Five hundred nanograms of biopsy DNA per sample were submitted for commercial TCRB immunosequencing. A two-step, amplification bias-controlled multiplex PCR was used by Adaptive Biotechnology to amplify CDR3 regions from genomic DNA. The first PCR used primers for every V and J gene segment; the second PCR added barcodes and Illumina adapters. CDR3 libraries were sequenced on an Illumina instrument. For the original study's pipeline: Vendor-provided pipelines were combined with custom analysis of raw data in R/Bioconductor under R version 3.3.0. Clonality, which ranges from 0 to 1, was calculated as the inverse of the normalised Shannon entropy across all productive clones. High-frequency clones were defined as the share of the repertoire occupied by the top 100 clones, with only clones passing a 95% confidence test being retained. The Simpson index measured repertoire diversity, and the Morisita-Horn index measured overlap between samples. Here the immuneACCESS table is served through TCRdb, limited to in-frame sequences with V and J called. Missing clones are a known gap in these copies; in checked studies unresolved V genes cover under half, and the rest lacks a known reason. The V and J calls and the clone size are those of that table, but D and trimming were determined from the DNA. The sample records around 5,300 clones, over 70% of which are singletons. The ten largest clones represent over 10% of the sample.

To be eligible, patients had to be adults with ileal or ileocolonic Crohn's disease and an indication for ileocolonic resection. Before DNA extraction, whole ileal mucosal biopsies were kept frozen at -80 degrees C. Genomic DNA was extracted from frozen whole biopsies with a TRizol-based method and quantified on a NanoDrop 2000 spectrophotometer. From its cysteine to its phenylalanine, the CDR3 spans 15 amino acids. The DNA shown is the 45-base CDR3, in frame from base 1. CDR1 is given as LGHNA and CDR2 as YSLEER, both from the germline V gene. V is clipped by 0 bases and J by 4 bases, and the sequence between their germline boundaries is 12 bases long.

The chain is assembled from TRBV4-3 and TRBJ1-2; TRBD1 is a weak D gene call, 5 bases matching. This receptor was taken from an adult with Crohn's disease. The sequenced material came from ileal tissue. The CDR3: CASSQESFQGYGYTF. In nucleotides, the sequence is TGCGCCAGCAGCCAAGAGAGTTTCCAGGGCTATGGCTACACCTTC.